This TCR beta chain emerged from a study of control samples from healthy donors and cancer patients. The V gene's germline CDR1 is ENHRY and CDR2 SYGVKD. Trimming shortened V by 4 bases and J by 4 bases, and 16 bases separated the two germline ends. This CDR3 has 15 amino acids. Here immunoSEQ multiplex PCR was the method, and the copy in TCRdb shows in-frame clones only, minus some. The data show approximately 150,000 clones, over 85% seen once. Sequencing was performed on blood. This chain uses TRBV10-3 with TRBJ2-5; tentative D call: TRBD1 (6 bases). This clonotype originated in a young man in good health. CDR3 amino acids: CAISVNTRGGETQYF. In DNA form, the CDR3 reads TGTGCCATCAGTGTGAACACCCGAGGGGGAGAGACCCAGTACTTC.